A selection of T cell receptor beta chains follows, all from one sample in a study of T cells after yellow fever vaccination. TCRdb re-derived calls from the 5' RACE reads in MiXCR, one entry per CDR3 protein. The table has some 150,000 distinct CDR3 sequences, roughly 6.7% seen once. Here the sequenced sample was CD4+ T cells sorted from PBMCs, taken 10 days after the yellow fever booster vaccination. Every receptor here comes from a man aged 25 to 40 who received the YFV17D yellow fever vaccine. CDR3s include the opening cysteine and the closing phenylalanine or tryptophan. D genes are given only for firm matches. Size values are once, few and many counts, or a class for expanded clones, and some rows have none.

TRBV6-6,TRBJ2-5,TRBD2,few,CASRGLAGETQYF
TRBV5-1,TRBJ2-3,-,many,CASSSGATDTQYF
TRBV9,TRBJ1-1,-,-,CASSVDGSTEAFF
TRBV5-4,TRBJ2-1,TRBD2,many,CASSLVSSGRNEQFF
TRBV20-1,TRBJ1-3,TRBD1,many,CSASPADRVVNTIYF
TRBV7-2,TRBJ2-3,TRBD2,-,CASRLTSGYTDTQYF
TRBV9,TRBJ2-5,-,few,CASSVTARGSQQTQYF
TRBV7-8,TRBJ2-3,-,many,CASSLDLTDTQYF
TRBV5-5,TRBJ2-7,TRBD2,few,CASSLEREGRGEQYF
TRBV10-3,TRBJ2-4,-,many,CAMPKGDLGAKNIQYF
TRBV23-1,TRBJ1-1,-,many,CASSQPNKANTEAFF
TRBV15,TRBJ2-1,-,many,CATSRGAFNEQFF
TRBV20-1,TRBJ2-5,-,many,CSARNPGIQETQYF
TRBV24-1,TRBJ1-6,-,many,CATSAPGEGSPLHF
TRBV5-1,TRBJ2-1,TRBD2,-,CASSISGNEQFF
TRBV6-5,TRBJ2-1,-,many,CASSPTSSGKNEQFF
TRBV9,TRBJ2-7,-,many,CASSVSVVHEQYF
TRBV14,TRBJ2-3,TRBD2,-,CASSQERGSGSTDTQYF
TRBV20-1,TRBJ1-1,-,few,CSAASGIDTEAFF
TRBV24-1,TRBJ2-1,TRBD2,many,CATSDLNGRVVEQFF
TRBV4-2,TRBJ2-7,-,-,CASSHRPSRGSYEQYF
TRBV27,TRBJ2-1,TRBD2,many,CASSAGLAGVNNEQFF
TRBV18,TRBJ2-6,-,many,CASSPPGANVLTF
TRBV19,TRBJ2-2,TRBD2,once,CASTDAAGGPGELFF
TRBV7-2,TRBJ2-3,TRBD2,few,CASSSEAGPAGGTQYF
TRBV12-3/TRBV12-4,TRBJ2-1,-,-,CASSFSTGMQFF
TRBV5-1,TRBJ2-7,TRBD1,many,CASSNPRDRVEQYF
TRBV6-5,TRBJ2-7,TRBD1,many,CASSYSIGQALYEQYF
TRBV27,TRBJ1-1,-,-,CASSPRDPGQFMEAFF
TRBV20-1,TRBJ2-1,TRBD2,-,CSARKTSGDHNEQFF
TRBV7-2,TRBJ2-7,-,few,CASSPAGTYEQYF
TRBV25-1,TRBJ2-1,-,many,CASGGWDYNEQFF
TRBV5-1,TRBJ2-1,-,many,CASRGMSYNEQFF
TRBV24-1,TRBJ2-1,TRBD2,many,CATSEPGTGGYNEQFF
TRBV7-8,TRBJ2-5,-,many,CASSLAGQPAETQYF
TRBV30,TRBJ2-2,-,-,CAGLDKRVQVAGELFF
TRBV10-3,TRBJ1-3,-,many,CAVVSSGNTIYF
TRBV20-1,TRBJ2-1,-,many,CSAIEPLATPLQSEQFF
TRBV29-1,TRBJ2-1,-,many,CSGDRRGGYNEQFF
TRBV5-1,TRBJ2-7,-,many,CASSLKTGGYEQYF
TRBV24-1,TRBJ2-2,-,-,CATSDFRTDPETGELFF
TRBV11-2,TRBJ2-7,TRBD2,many,CASSLEWIVRGLDYDEQYF